The clone carrying this T cell receptor beta chain was recorded a few times. The target antigen is unknown. This CDR3 is built from 16 residues. The V gene end was trimmed by 4 bases and the J gene end by 7 bases; junction bases not matched to a gene: 8. Per the germline V gene, CDR1 is SGHRS and CDR2 is YFSETQ. TCRdb redid the calling of the 5' RACE reads with MiXCR, one entry per CDR3 protein. The sample lists some 1,700,000 distinct CDR3 sequences, less than 35% occurring once. This entry comes from a study of identical twins. The study's findings and limits: Cross-sectional statistics, not tracking of the same donors, supported the conclusions. Modeled out-of-frame TCR alpha sharing in monozygotic twins fell below observed levels.

The rearrangement joins TRBV5-1 to TRBJ2-1; 13 positions match TRBD2. The sequenced sample consisted of cord blood. The clonotype was recovered from a newborn girl in good health. The CDR3, as DNA: TGCGCCAGCAGCCCCGGACTAGCGGGAGTCTGGAATGAGCAGTTCTTC. Translating gives CASSPGLAGVWNEQFF.